This TCR beta chain was recorded in a study of STAT5B mutations in CD4+ large granular lymphocyte leukemia. TCRdb keeps only in-frame clones here, not all; method: immunoSEQ multiplex PCR. The sample includes tens of thousands of clones, roughly 80% of them seen just once. Study findings and constraints: Main leukemic clonotypes were patient-specific, but roughly 23% appeared at low frequency elsewhere. CD4-sorted patient repertoires seemed more clonal than healthy CD4+ repertoires. 8/27 top patient clones versus 2/35 control clones were TRBV06-family.

CDR1 and CDR2 from the germline V gene are MDHEN and SYDVKM. The CDR3 consists of 13 residues. The V and J ends lost 9 bases and 2 bases respectively, with 14 bases between them. Control samples were healthy donors' buffy coats. With regard to this clone: Its antigen is undetermined.

The source of this sequence is a human donor in good health. V usage is TRBV28 and J usage is TRBJ2-7, with no clear D. Input material: CD4+ T cells from blood buffy coats. CDR3 residues: CASTADGPYEQYF. In DNA form, the CDR3 reads TGTGCCAGTACGGCGGACGGGCCCTACGAGCAGTACTTC.